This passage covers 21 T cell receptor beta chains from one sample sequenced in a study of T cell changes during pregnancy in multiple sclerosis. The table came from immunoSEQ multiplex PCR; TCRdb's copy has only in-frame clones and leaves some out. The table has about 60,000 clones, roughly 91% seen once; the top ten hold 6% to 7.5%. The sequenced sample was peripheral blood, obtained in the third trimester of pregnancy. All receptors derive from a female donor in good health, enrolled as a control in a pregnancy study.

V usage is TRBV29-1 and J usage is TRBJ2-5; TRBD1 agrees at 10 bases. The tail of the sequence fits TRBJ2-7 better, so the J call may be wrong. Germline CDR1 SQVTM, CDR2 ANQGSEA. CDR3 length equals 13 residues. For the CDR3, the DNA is TGCAGCGTTGGACAGGGGGCGGACTACGAGCAGTACTTC. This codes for CSVGQGADYEQYF.

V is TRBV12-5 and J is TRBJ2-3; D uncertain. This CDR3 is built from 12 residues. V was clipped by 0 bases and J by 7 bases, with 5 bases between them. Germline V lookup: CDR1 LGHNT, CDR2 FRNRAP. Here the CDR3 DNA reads TGTGCTAGTGGTTTGGTAACAAATACGCAGTATTTT. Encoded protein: CASGLVTNTQYF.

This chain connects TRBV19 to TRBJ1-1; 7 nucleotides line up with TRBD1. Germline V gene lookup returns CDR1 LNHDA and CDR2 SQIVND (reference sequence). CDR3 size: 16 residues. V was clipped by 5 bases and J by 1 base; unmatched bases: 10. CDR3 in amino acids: CASSLTGEWRNTEAFF. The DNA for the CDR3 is TGTGCCAGTAGTTTAACAGGGGAGTGGCGGAACACTGAAGCTTTCTTT. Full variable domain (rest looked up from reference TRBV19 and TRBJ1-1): DGGITQSPKYLFRKEGQNVTLSCEQNLNHDAMYWYRQDPGQGLRLIYYSQIVNDFQKGDIAEGYSVSREKKESFPLTVTSAQKNPTAFYLCASSLTGEWRNTEAFFGQGTRLTVV.

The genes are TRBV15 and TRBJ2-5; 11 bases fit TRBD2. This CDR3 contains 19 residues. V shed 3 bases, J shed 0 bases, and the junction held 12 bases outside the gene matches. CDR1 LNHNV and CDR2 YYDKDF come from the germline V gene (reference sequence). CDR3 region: CATSSDIATSGGYQETQYF. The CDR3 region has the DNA TGTGCCACCAGCAGTGATATAGCTACTAGCGGGGGATACCAAGAGACCCAGTACTTC.

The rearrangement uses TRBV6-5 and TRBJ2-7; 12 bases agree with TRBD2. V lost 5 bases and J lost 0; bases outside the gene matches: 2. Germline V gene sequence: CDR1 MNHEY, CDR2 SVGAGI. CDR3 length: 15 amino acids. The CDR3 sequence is CASSATSGSSYEQYF. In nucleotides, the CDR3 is TGTGCCAGCAGTGCGACTAGCGGGAGCTCCTACGAGCAGTACTTC.

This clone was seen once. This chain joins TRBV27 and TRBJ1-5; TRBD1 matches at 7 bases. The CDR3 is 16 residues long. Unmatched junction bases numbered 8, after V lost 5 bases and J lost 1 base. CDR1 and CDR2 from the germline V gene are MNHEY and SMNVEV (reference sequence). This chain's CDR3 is CASSPALQGSNQPQHF. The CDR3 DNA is TGTGCCAGCAGTCCCGCCTTACAGGGGAGCAATCAGCCCCAGCATTTT.

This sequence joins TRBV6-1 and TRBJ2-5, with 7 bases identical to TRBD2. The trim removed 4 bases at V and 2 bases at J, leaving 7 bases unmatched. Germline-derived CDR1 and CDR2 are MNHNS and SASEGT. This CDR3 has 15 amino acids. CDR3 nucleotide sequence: TGTGCCAGCAGTGCTTGGGCGGGAGAGCAAGAGACCCAGTACTTC. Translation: CASSAWAGEQETQYF.

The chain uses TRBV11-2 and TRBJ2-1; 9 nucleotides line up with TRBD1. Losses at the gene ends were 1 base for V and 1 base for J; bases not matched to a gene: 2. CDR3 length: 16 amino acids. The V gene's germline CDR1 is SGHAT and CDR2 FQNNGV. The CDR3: CASSLGDRGSYNEQFF. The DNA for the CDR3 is TGTGCCAGCAGCTTAGGCGACAGGGGGTCCTACAATGAGCAGTTCTTC.

The chain's CDR3 is CASSRLQGRLLNTEAFF. The CDR3 coding sequence is TGTGCCAGTAGTAGGCTACAGGGGAGGTTATTGAACACTGAAGCTTTCTTT. V gene TRBV19 combines with J gene TRBJ1-1; 7 positions agree with TRBD1. Trimming removed 4 bases from V and 0 bases from J; junction bases left unmatched: 11. Germline V gives CDR1 LNHDA, CDR2 SQIVND (reference sequence). This CDR3 is 17 amino acids long. Full variable domain (missing parts from reference TRBV19 and TRBJ1-1): DGGITQSPKYLFRKEGQNVTLSCEQNLNHDAMYWYRQDPGQGLRLIYYSQIVNDFQKGDIAEGYSVSREKKESFPLTVTSAQKNPTAFYLCASSRLQGRLLNTEAFFGQGTRLTVV.

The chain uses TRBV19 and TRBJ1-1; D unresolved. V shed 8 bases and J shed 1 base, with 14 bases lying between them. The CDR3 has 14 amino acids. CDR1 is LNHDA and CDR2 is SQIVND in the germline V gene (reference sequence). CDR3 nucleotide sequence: TGTGCCAGTTGTTCTATCTATGGGAACACTGAAGCTTTCTTT. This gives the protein CASCSIYGNTEAFF.

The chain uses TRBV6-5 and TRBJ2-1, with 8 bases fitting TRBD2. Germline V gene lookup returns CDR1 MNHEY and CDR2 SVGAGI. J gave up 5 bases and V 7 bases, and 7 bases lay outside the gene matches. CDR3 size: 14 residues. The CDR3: CASTMRGAHNEQFF. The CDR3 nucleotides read TGTGCCAGCACCATGCGGGGGGCCCACAATGAGCAGTTCTTC.

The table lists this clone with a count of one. The CDR3 is CASSPEDSGIMNTEAFF. CDR3 sequence (DNA): TGTGCCAGTAGTCCGGAGGACAGTGGAATAATGAACACTGAAGCTTTCTTT. The genes are TRBV19 and TRBJ1-1; D possibly corresponds to TRBD1 (6 bases). CDR1 and CDR2 (germline): LNHDA, SQIVND (reference sequence). Trimming stripped 5 bases from V and 0 bases from J, with 19 bases between. The CDR3 length is 17 residues.

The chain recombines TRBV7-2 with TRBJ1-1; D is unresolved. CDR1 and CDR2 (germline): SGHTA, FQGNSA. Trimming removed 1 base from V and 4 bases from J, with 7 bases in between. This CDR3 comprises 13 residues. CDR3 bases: TGTGCCAGCAGCTTAGGTCAGGCCACTGAAGCTTTCTTT. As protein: CASSLGQATEAFF.

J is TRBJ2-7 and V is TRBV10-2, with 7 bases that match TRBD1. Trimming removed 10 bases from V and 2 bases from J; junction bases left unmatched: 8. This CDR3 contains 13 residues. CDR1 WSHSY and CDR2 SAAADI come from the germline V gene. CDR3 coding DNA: TGCGCCACCAAAAACAGGGGACCCTACGAGCAGTACTTC. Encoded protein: CATKNRGPYEQYF.

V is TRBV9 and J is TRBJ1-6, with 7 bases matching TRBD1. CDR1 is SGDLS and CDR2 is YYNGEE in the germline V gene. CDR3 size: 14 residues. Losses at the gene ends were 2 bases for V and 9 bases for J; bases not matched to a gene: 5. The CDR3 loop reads CASSVTGVGSPLHF. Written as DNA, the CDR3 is TGTGCCAGCAGCGTCACAGGGGTAGGTTCACCCCTCCACTTT.

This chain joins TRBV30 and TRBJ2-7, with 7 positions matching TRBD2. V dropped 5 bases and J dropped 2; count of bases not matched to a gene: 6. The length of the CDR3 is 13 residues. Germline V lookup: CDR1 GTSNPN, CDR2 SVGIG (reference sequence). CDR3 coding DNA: TGTGCCTGGCGCGGGGACTACACCTACGAGCAGTACTTC. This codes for CAWRGDYTYEQYF.

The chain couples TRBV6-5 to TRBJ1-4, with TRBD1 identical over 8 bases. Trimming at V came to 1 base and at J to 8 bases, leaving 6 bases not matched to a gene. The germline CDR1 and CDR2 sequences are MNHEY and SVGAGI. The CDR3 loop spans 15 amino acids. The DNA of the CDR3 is TGTGCCAGCAGTTACTACGGACAGGGTCAAGAAAAACTGTTTTTT. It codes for CASSYYGQGQEKLFF.

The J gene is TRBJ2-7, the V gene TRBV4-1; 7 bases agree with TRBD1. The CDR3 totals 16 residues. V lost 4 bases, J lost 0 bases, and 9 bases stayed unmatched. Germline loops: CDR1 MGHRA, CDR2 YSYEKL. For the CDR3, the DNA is TGCGCCAGCAGCCTTACACAGGGGCCCAGCTCCTACGAGCAGTACTTC. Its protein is CASSLTQGPSSYEQYF.

Written as DNA, the CDR3 is TGTGCCAGCAGCATGAAAACTAGCGGGGGTCCCAGCGAGCAGTACTTC. Its translation is CASSMKTSGGPSEQYF. The chain recombines TRBV7-2 with TRBJ2-7, with 11 nucleotides matching TRBD2. The CDR3 has 16 amino acids. The germline CDR1 and CDR2 sequences are SGHTA and FQGNSA. The V and J ends lost 5 bases and 6 bases, in that order; junction bases with no gene match: 12. The full variable domain, rest sourced from reference TRBV7-2 and TRBJ2-7, is GAGVSQSPSNKVTEKGKDVELRCDPISGHTALYWYRQSLGQGLEFLIYFQGNSAPDKSGLPSDRFSAERTGGSVSTLTIQRTQQEDSAVYLCASSMKTSGGPSEQYFGPGTRLTVT.

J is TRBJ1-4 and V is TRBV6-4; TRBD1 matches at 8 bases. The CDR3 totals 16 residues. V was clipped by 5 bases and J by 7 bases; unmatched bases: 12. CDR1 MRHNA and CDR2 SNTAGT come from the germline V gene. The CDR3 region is CASSRPGQGKGEKLFF. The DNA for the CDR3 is TGTGCCAGCAGTCGGCCCGGACAGGGTAAAGGTGAAAAACTGTTTTTT.

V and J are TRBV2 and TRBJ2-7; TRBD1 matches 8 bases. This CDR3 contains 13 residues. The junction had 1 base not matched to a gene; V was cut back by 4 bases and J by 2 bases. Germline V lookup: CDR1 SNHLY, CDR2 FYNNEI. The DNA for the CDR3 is TGTGCCAGCAGTGTACAGGGGGCCTACGAGCAGTACTTC. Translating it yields CASSVQGAYEQYF.